One and the same sample provided the 24 T cell receptor beta chains below, sequenced in a study of T cell responses to AZD1222 COVID-19 vaccine. Profiled with immunoSEQ multiplex PCR; TCRdb holds only in-frame clones, not every one. Of roughly 120,000 clones in the sample, approximately 88% were seen once. The sequenced sample was peripheral blood, obtained on day 0 of AZD1222 vaccination. The receptors here all came from an adult in good health.

The V call is TRBV5-5, the J call TRBJ2-7, with TRBD1 matching over 9 bases. Germline loops: CDR1 SGHKS, CDR2 YYEKEE (reference sequence). The CDR3 is 16 residues long. Unmatched junction bases numbered 10, after V lost 1 base and J lost 5 bases. CDR3 DNA: TGTGCCAGCAGCTTGTTTAATACAGGGGGCGTAGACGAGCAGTACTTC. This encodes CASSLFNTGGVDEQYF.

This clone was picked up one time. The V gene is TRBV19, the J gene TRBJ1-1; TRBD1 matches at 10 bases. The germline gives CDR1 LNHDA, CDR2 SQIVND (reference sequence). This CDR3 has 16 residues. Trimming cost V 3 bases and J 1 base; bases outside gene matches: 5. The CDR3 loop reads CASSIFGQGGNTEAFF. Here the CDR3 DNA reads TGTGCCAGTAGTATTTTCGGACAGGGGGGGAACACTGAAGCTTTCTTT.

J is TRBJ2-3 and V is TRBV2; 7 nucleotides line up with TRBD2. Trimming removed 8 bases from V and 4 bases from J; junction bases left unmatched: 6. In germline, CDR1 is SNHLY, CDR2 FYNNEI. This CDR3 has 13 amino acids. Here the CDR3 reads CASERGLADTQYF. The CDR3 nucleotides are TGTGCCAGCGAGCGGGGACTCGCAGATACGCAGTATTTT.

V is TRBV10-2 and J is TRBJ2-5; 7 nucleotides match TRBD2. The J segment lost 2 bases and the V segment lost 3 bases, leaving 3 bases of the junction unmatched. The CDR3 length is 14 residues. Germline V gene sequence: CDR1 WSHSY, CDR2 SAAADI. This CDR3 is CASSDLGGQETQYF. For the CDR3, the DNA is TGCGCCAGCAGTGATCTGGGGGGGCAAGAGACCCAGTACTTC.

This clone was counted between two and nine times. This sequence joins TRBV27 and TRBJ1-1; D is unclear. The CDR3 totals 14 residues. The V and J ends lost 3 bases and 3 bases respectively, with 11 bases between them. The germline CDR1 and CDR2 sequences are MNHEY and SMNVEV (reference sequence). CDR3 region: CASSLFGVHTEAFF. The CDR3 bases are TGTGCCAGCAGTTTGTTCGGGGTCCACACTGAAGCTTTCTTT.

The chain recombines TRBV18 with TRBJ1-6; D gene unclear. The CDR3 runs 13 residues. Germline V gene data show CDR1 as KGHSH and CDR2 as LQKENI. Trimming shortened V by 2 bases and J by 8 bases, and 7 bases separated the two germline ends. For the CDR3, the DNA is TGTGCCAGCTCACCAAAACTCGATTCACCCCTCCACTTT. Encoded protein: CASSPKLDSPLHF.

This chain links TRBV9 with TRBJ1-6, with 7 bases that match TRBD1. V shed 0 bases, J shed 7 bases, and the junction held 4 bases outside the gene matches. CDR1 SGDLS and CDR2 YYNGEE come from the germline V gene. The CDR3 consists of 15 residues. The CDR3 DNA reads as TGTGCCAGCAGCGTAGCGGGGGGACAGAATTCACCCCTCCACTTT. Translated: CASSVAGGQNSPLHF.

The chain carries TRBV5-1 and TRBJ1-1; 7 bases are shared with TRBD1. The germline gives CDR1 SGHRS, CDR2 YFSETQ. V shed 0 bases and J 4 bases; nucleotides not matched to a gene: 6. The CDR3 has 15 residues. The CDR3 is CASSLEGAAGTEAFF. The CDR3 DNA reads TGCGCCAGCAGCTTGGAGGGGGCGGCTGGCACTGAAGCTTTCTTT.

This clone has just one count. This chain links TRBV11-3 with TRBJ1-1; no definite D call. CDR3 size: 13 residues. Between the trimmed V and J ends, which lost 4 bases and 1 base, there was a span of 7 bases. Germline CDR1 and CDR2: SGHNT and YENEEA. CDR3 loop: CASSSKRNTEAFF. Here the CDR3 DNA reads TGTGCCAGCAGCTCTAAGAGGAACACTGAAGCTTTCTTT.

V is TRBV12-3 or TRBV12-4 and J is TRBJ1-1, with D hard to call. The V end was cut by 3 bases, the J end by 1 base, with 6 bases between. The CDR3 has 13 amino acids. This CDR3 reads CASSFRRNTEAFF. CDR3 bases: TGTGCCAGCAGTTTCAGGAGGAACACTGAAGCTTTCTTT.

The chain has TRBV11-2 and TRBJ2-3; D is unresolved. Germline V CDR1 and CDR2: SGHAT, FQNNGV. The V and J ends lost 3 bases and 4 bases respectively, with 14 bases between them. The CDR3 is made up of 15 amino acids. CDR3 DNA sequence: TGTGCCAGCAGCTTTGTTACGGGTTGGGCAGATACGCAGTATTTT. Protein product: CASSFVTGWADTQYF.

The V and J genes are TRBV4-1 and TRBJ2-7; 9 bases are shared with TRBD2. Trimming cost V 6 bases and J 3 bases; bases outside gene matches: 9. Germline CDR1 is MGHRA and CDR2 is YSYEKL. CDR3 length: 15 residues. This chain's CDR3 is CASSLRSGGYYEQYF. The CDR3 DNA reads as TGCGCCAGCAGTCTCCGTAGCGGGGGATACTACGAGCAGTACTTC.

This chain uses TRBV7-2 with TRBJ2-1; D is possibly TRBD1 or TRBD2 (6 bases each). The V gene's germline CDR1 is SGHTA and CDR2 FQGNSA. The CDR3 has 15 residues. V was shortened by 4 bases and J by 5 bases, with 15 bases between the two germline ends. In nucleotides, the CDR3 is TGTGCCAGCAGCTCAGGGGAGGACTCTCACAATGAGCAGTTCTTC. Its translation is CASSSGEDSHNEQFF.

The V call is TRBV5-1, the J call TRBJ1-5; D is possibly TRBD1 (5 bases). The CDR3 extends over 16 amino acids. The germline V and J ends were trimmed by 0 bases and 2 bases, with 12 bases remaining between them. In germline, CDR1 is SGHRS, CDR2 YFSETQ. For the CDR3, the DNA is TGCGCCAGCAGCTTGGAGAGGGGCACGGGCAATCAGCCCCAGCATTTT. Encoded protein: CASSLERGTGNQPQHF.

This chain links TRBV6-6 with TRBJ2-7, with 8 positions matching TRBD1. The CDR3 covers 14 residues. Trimming took 5 bases from V and 0 from J; bases not matched to a gene: 3. Germline lookup yields CDR1 MNHNY and CDR2 SVGAGI (reference sequence). The DNA of the CDR3 is TGTGCCAGCAGTACCGGGACAGGCTCCTACGAGCAGTACTTC. Protein: CASSTGTGSYEQYF.

The V and J genes are TRBV4-3 and TRBJ1-2, with no clear D. The CDR3 totals 15 residues. Per germline, CDR1 LGHNA and CDR2 YSLEER. The V and J ends lost 0 bases and 4 bases respectively, with 12 bases between them. In nucleotides, the CDR3 is TGCGCCAGCAGCCAAGATGGATACAGCCTCTATGGCTACACCTTC. This encodes CASSQDGYSLYGYTF.

The chain has TRBV7-2 and TRBJ2-5; a possible D gene is TRBD2 (6 bases). The V gene's germline CDR1 is SGHTA and CDR2 FQGNSA. This CDR3 spans 13 amino acids. Deletions cut 5 bases from V and 0 bases from J, with 7 bases between. The CDR3 loop is CASSRDYQETQYF. The CDR3 nucleotides are TGTGCCAGCAGCCGGGACTACCAAGAGACCCAGTACTTC.

The genes are TRBV2 and TRBJ1-2, with D maybe TRBD1 (6 bases). The CDR3 sequence is 14 residues long. The germline V gene encodes CDR1 SNHLY and CDR2 FYNNEI. V was cut by 5 bases and J by 1 base, with 11 bases left in between. The CDR3 nucleotides are TGTGCCAGCAGTAGAGGGGGGGATAACTATGGCTACACCTTC. Its translation is CASSRGGDNYGYTF.

The CDR3 DNA follows: TGCAGTGCTAGTCGACAGGCGGATTTTAACTATGGCTACACCTTC. Its protein product is CSASRQADFNYGYTF. This rearrangement joins TRBV20-1 to TRBJ1-2, with D possibly TRBD1 on 6 matching bases. This CDR3 has 15 residues. CDR1 and CDR2 from the germline V gene are DFQATT and SNEGSKA (reference sequence). Trimming removed 3 bases from V and 1 base from J, with 15 bases in between.

The chain couples TRBV19 to TRBJ2-7; D not resolved. Trimming shortened V by 4 bases and J by 2 bases, and 6 bases separated the two germline ends. The length of the CDR3 is 12 residues. Germline values: CDR1 LNHDA, CDR2 SQIVND (reference sequence). The CDR3 loop reads CASSSGTYEQYF. For the CDR3, the DNA is TGTGCCAGTAGTAGTGGGACCTACGAGCAGTACTTC.

The gene calls are TRBV4-3 and TRBJ1-6, with D possibly TRBD1 on 6 matching bases. The CDR3 sequence is 18 residues long. Per germline, CDR1 LGHNA and CDR2 YSLEER. V lost 2 bases, J lost 7 bases, and 21 bases lay in between. CDR3: CASSQHPPRQGRNSPLHF. As DNA, the CDR3 is TGCGCCAGCAGCCAACACCCACCTAGGCAGGGGCGGAATTCACCCCTCCACTTT.

This chain connects TRBV9 to TRBJ2-3; D is unclear. Per the germline V gene, CDR1 is SGDLS and CDR2 is YYNGEE. CDR3 length: 15 residues. V dropped 4 bases and J dropped 3 bases, with 15 bases sitting between them. The CDR3 sequence: CASSPVEVGTDTQYF. CDR3 nucleotide sequence: TGTGCCAGCAGCCCCGTCGAGGTCGGGACAGATACGCAGTATTTT.

The chain combines TRBV6-5 with TRBJ1-3, with unresolved D. CDR3 length equals 13 residues. Germline values: CDR1 MNHEY, CDR2 SVGAGI. V was trimmed by 0 bases and J by 4 bases, leaving 4 bases between them. The CDR3 DNA follows: TGTGCCAGCAGTTACTCGATGGGAAACACCATATATTTT. Protein sequence: CASSYSMGNTIYF.

The chain employs TRBV11-2 and TRBJ2-2; D might be TRBD2 (7 bases). Germline CDR1 is SGHAT and CDR2 is FQNNGV. V lost 6 bases and J 4 bases, leaving 15 bases between the germline ends. The CDR3 runs to 15 residues. The CDR3 DNA sequence: TGTGCCAGCAGTAAGGGGGGGTTCGGCACCGGGGAGCTGTTTTTT. It yields the protein CASSKGGFGTGELFF.